This T cell receptor beta chain was sequenced in a study of blood T cell repertoires in COVID-19. On the study more broadly: The samples span acute and convalescent COVID-19 from the United States, Italy and Spain.

The length of the CDR3 is 15 residues. V was shortened by 0 bases and J by 11 bases, with 17 bases between the two germline ends. Germline values: CDR1 LNHNV, CDR2 YYDKDF (reference sequence). Data came from immunoSEQ multiplex PCR; TCRdb stores just in-frame clones and leaves some out. The profile shows about 140,000 clones, 80% to 85% of them singletons. The sequence was collected from a man aged 30 to 39 with COVID-19, enrolled during active disease. The source material was peripheral blood. The gene calls are TRBV15 and TRBJ1-5; a weak D match, TRBD1 (5 bases). In DNA form, the CDR3 reads TGTGCCACCAGCAGAGATGGGTCGGGGGGGAGAGCCCAGCATTTT. This codes for CATSRDGSGGRAQHF.